This TCR beta chain was recovered during a study of shared clonotypes between healthy human individuals. About the research overall: Each donor contributed plates that comprised three CD4 naive, three CD4 memory, two CD8 naive and one CD8 memory.

Naive CD8 populations comprised CD45RO-negative cells positively selected for CCR7, excluding terminally differentiated effector memory CD45RA+ cells. Trimming removed 6 bases from V and 8 bases from J, with 13 bases in between. In germline, CDR1 is LNHDA, CDR2 SQIVND (reference sequence). The CDR3 totals 12 residues. Overall study results and limits: Rarefaction showed sorted-subset sequencing was incomplete despite large depth.

Profiled with immunoSEQ multiplex PCR; TCRdb holds only in-frame clones, not every one. Counted here are 2 million to 2.5 million clones, 93% occurring once; the ten biggest clones make up about 1.5%. With respect to this clone: Its target is not known.

The sample consisted of naive CD8+ T cells from PBMCs. The chain combines TRBV19 with TRBJ1-1, with D maybe TRBD1 (5 bases). The origin of this receptor is a man aged 18-30 years in good health. Some clones in this sample may be carry-over from other donors' samples. CDR3 DNA: TGTGCCAGTAGAACAGCCGGGGCCGAAGCTTTCTTT. Protein sequence: CASRTAGAEAFF.